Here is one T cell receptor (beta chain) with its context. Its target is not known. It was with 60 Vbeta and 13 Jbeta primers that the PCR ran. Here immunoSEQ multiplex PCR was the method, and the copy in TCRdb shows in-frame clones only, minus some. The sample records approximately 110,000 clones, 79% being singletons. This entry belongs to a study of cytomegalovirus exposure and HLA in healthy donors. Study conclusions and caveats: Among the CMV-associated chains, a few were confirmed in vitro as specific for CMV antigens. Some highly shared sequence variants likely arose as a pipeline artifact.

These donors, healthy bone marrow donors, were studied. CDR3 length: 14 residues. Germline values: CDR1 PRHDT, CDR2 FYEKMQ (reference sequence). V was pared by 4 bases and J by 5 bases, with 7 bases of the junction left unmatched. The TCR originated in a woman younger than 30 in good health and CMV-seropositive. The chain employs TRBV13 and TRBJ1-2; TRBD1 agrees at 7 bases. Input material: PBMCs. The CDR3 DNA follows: TGTGCCAGCAGCTACCGGGACAGTTATTATGGCTACACCTTC. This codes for CASSYRDSYYGYTF. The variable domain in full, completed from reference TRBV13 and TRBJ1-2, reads AAGVIQSPRHLIKEKRETATLKCYPIPRHDTVYWYQQGPGQDPQFLISFYEKMQSDKGSIPDRFSAQQFSDYHSELNMSSLELGDSALYFCASSYRDSYYGYTFGSGTRLTVV.